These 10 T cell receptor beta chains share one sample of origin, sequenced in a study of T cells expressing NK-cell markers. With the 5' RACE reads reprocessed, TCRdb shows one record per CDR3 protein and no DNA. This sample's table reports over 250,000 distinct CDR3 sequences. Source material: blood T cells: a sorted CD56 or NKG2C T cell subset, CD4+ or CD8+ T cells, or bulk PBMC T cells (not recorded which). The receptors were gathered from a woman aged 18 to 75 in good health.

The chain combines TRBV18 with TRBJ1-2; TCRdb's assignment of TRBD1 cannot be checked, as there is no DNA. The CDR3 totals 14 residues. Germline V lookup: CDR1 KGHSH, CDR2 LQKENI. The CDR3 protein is CASSPGQGSYGYTF.

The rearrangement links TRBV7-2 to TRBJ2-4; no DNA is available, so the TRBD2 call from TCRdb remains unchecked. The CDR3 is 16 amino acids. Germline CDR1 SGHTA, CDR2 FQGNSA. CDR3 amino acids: CASSLGLAGGGNIQYF. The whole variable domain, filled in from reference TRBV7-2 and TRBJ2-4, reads GAGVSQSPSNKVTEKGKDVELRCDPISGHTALYWYRQSLGQGLEFLIYFQGNSAPDKSGLPSDRFSAERTGGSVSTLTIQRTQQEDSAVYLCASSLGLAGGGNIQYFGAGTRLSVL.

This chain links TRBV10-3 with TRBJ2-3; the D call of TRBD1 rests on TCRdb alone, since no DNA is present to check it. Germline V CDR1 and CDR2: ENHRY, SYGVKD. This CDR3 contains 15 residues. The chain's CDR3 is CAISVRGAYTDTQYF.

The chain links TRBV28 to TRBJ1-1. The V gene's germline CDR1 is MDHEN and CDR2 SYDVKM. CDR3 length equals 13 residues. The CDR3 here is CASSWGGWTEAFF. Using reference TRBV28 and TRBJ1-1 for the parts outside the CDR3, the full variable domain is DVKVTQSSRYLVKRTGEKVFLECVQDMDHENMFWYRQDPGLGLRLIYFSYDVKMKEKGDIPEGYSVSREKKERFSLILESASTNQTSMYLCASSWGGWTEAFFGQGTRLTVV.

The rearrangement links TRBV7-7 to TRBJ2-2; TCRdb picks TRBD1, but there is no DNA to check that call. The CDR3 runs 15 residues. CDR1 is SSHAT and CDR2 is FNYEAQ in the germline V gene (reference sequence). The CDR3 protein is CASSRGQGDTGELFF.

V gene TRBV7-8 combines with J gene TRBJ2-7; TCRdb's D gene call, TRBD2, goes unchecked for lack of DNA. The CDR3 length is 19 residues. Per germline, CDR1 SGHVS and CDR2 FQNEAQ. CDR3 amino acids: CASSLAWASGSPEVYEQYF.

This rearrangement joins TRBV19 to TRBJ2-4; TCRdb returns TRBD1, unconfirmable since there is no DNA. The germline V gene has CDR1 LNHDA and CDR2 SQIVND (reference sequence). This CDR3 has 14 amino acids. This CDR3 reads CASSIWDTGNIQYF.

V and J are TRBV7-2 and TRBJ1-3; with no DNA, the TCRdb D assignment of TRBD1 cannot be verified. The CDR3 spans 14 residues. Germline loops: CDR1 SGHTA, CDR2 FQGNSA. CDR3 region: CASSIDRPANTIYF.

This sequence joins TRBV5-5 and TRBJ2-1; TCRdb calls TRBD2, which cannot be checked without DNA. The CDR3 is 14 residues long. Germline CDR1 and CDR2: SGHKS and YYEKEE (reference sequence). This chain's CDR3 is CASSLRGDHNEQFF.

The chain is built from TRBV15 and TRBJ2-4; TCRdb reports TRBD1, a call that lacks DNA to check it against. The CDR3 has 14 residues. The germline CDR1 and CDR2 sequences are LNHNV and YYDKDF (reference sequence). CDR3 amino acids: CATSRDRGPGIQYF. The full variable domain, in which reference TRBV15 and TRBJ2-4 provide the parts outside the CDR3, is DAMVIQNPRYQVTQFGKPVTLSCSQTLNHNVMYWYQQKSSQAPKLLFHYYDKDFNNEADTPDNFQSRRPNTSFCFLDIRSPGLGDTAMYLCATSRDRGPGIQYFGAGTRLSVL.